Here is one TCR beta chain with its context. Libraries were prepared by immunoSEQ multiplex PCR; TCRdb keeps only in-frame clonotypes and omits some of them. The sample consists of fewer than 75,000 clones, around 95% of them appearing once. This specimen comes from a study of cytomegalovirus exposure and HLA in healthy donors. V trimming: 4 bases; J trimming: 3 bases; junction bases outside the gene matches: 4. CDR1 is MNHEY and CDR2 is SVGAGI in the germline V gene. The length of the CDR3 is 16 residues. The rearrangement uses TRBV6-5 and TRBJ2-2; 11 bases line up with TRBD1. This receptor was taken from a woman aged 18-29 years in good health and CMV-seropositive. Input material: PBMCs. The CDR3 DNA sequence: TGTGCCAGCAGTTCGCGGGACAGGGGGTACACCGGGGAGCTGTTTTTT. It encodes CASSSRDRGYTGELFF.